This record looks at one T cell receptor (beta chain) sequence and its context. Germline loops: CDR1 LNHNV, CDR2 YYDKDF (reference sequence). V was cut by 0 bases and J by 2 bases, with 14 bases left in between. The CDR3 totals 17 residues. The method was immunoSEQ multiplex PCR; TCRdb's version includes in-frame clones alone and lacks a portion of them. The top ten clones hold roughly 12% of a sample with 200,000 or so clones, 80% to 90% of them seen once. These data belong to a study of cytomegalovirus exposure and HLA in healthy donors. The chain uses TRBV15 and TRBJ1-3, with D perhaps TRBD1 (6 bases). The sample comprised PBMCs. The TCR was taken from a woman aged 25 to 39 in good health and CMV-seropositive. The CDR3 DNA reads TGTGCCACCAGCAGAGATATTGGGGGGGCCGCTGGAAACACCATATATTTT. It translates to CATSRDIGGAAGNTIYF.